This T cell receptor beta chain comes out of a study of OX40 agonist ivuxolimab in advanced cancers. A remark on this clone: The antigen is undetermined.

With autoimmune disease history or systemic immunosuppression, patients were excluded. Profiled with immunoSEQ multiplex PCR; TCRdb holds only in-frame clones, not every one. This sample yields some 100,000 clones, of which around 84% are seen a single time; 0.95% to 1.3% belongs to the top ten. Points from the study as a whole: On average, CD8+ T cells had more expanded clones than CD4+.

V dropped 1 base and J dropped 1 base, with 12 bases sitting between them. Germline CDR1 SGHDT, CDR2 YYEEEE. CDR3 length equals 15 residues. This chain joins TRBV5-6 and TRBJ2-7; D may match TRBD1 or TRBD2 (5 bases each). This TCR was sampled from an adult with an advanced solid tumor such as melanoma, head and neck, liver or kidney cancer. The sequences come from CD4+ or CD8+ T cells sorted from blood, collected in a trial of the OX40 agonist ivuxolimab. DNA for the CDR3: TGTGCCAGCAGCTTGCCGGGACGGACTTCCTACGAGCAGTACTTC. Translation: CASSLPGRTSYEQYF.